This TCR beta chain comes out of a study of blood T cell repertoires in COVID-19. Looking at the study overall: The study drew acute and convalescent COVID-19 samples from the United States, Italy and Spain. PBMCs, B-cell-depleted T cells, or T cells were the source of the cDNA or gDNA that made up the material.

The Seattle site enrolled patients during active infection and followed them longitudinally. Assay used: immunoSEQ multiplex PCR; TCRdb lists only in-frame clones, some missing. Among hundreds of thousands of clones listed, 88% were seen once. CDR1 is KGHDR and CDR2 is SFDVKD in the germline V gene. The trim removed 8 bases at V and 8 bases at J, leaving 9 bases unmatched. The CDR3 has 14 residues. Sequences were obtained from peripheral blood. This TCR derives from a woman younger than 45 with COVID-19, enrolled during active disease. The chain uses TRBV24-1 and TRBJ2-1; TRBD1 matches at 9 bases. CDR3 coding DNA: TGTGCCACCACCCCCGGGACAGGGATGTATGAGCAGTTCTTC. Amino acids: CATTPGTGMYEQFF.